This is a list of T cell receptor beta chains from one sample in a study of cytomegalovirus exposure and HLA in healthy donors. The repertoire was sequenced with immunoSEQ multiplex PCR; TCRdb's copy has only in-frame clones and lacks some. This table holds 90,000 to 150,000 clones, about 91% found once. The sample taken for sequencing was PBMCs. These receptors were obtained from a man aged 18 to 30 in good health and CMV-seronegative. The CDR3 runs from the conserved cysteine through the conserved F or W. Each record gives: D gene, V gene, clone size, J gene, CDR3 DNA, CDR3 protein. D genes are given only for firm matches. Some rows mark clone size as missing; the rest say once, few, many or name a class of expanded clone.

TRBD2	TRBV5-4	once	TRBJ2-1	TGTGCCAGCAGCCCCAGACTAGCGACTTACTCCTACAATGAGCAGTTCTTC	CASSPRLATYSYNEQFF
TRBD1	TRBV6-1	once	TRBJ2-1	TGTGCCAGCAGTGGGGGACAGACACTAAACAATGAGCAGTTCTTC	CASSGGQTLNNEQFF
-	TRBV19	-	TRBJ1-5	TGTGCCACTAAGGAGATTAATAATAGCAATCAGCCCCAGCATTTT	CATKEINNSNQPQHF
TRBD2	TRBV6-1	-	TRBJ2-3	TGTGCCAGCAGTGGAGGACTAGCGGGAGATACGCAGTATTTT	CASSGGLAGDTQYF
-	TRBV2	-	TRBJ1-4	TGTGCCCGCTCGGGGGGCTTGGCAACTAATGAAAAACTGTTTTTT	CARSGGLATNEKLFF
-	TRBV6-5	-	TRBJ2-4	TGTGCCAGTCACCCCACACTATCCGCCAAAAACATTCAGTACTTC	CASHPTLSAKNIQYF
-	TRBV7-9	once	TRBJ1-6	TGTGCCAGCAGCGACCCTGACTCAGGGTCACCCCTCCACTTT	CASSDPDSGSPLHF
TRBD1	TRBV4-1	-	TRBJ2-2	TGCGCCAGCAGCCGGAGGACAGGGGCGCGACCCGGGGAGCTGTTTTTT	CASSRRTGARPGELFF
-	TRBV21-1	-	TRBJ1-2	TGTGCCAGCAGCAAAGCCTCTAACTATGGCTACACCTTC	CASSKASNYGYTF
-	TRBV27	-	TRBJ1-2	TGTGCCAGCTCGTTGAAGACCGGCGGGACGAGCTATGGCTACACCTTC	CASSLKTGGTSYGYTF
TRBD1	TRBV19	-	TRBJ2-1	TGTGCCAGTAGCGGGGACAGGGTTTTAAATGAGCAGTTCTTC	CASSGDRVLNEQFF
-	TRBV11-2	-	TRBJ2-7	TGTGCCAGCAGCTTGCGAGACGAGCAGTACTTC	CASSLRDEQYF
TRBD2	TRBV18	-	TRBJ2-7	TGTGCCAGCTCACAAGGAATAGCGGGAGGTCGGTACGAGCAGTACTTC	CASSQGIAGGRYEQYF
TRBD2	TRBV28	-	TRBJ2-7	TGTGCCAGCAGCTCTAGCGGGAGGGCCCGATACGAGCAGTACTTC	CASSSSGRARYEQYF
-	TRBV4-2	-	TRBJ2-5	TGTGCCAGCAGCCAAACCTCCAGCGATGACCAGTACTTC	CASSQTSSDDQYF
TRBD2	TRBV5-6	-	TRBJ2-7	TGTGCCAGCAGCCTCCGGATAGCGGGGAACTCCTACGAGCAGTACTTC	CASSLRIAGNSYEQYF
TRBD2	TRBV28	-	TRBJ2-1	TGTGCCAGCAGTTTATTGTTAGCGGGAGGGTACAATGAGCAGTTCTTC	CASSLLLAGGYNEQFF
TRBD1	TRBV7-9	once	TRBJ1-4	TGTGCCAGCAGCAGGGGACAGGTAAAACTGTTTTTT	CASSRGQVKLFF
-	TRBV15	-	TRBJ2-7	TGTGCCACCAGCAAGGGGGTTGCCTACGAGCAGTACTTC	CATSKGVAYEQYF
-	TRBV11-2	-	TRBJ1-1	TGTGCCAGCACGTCTGAGGGTTGGAGCACTGAAGCTTTCTTT	CASTSEGWSTEAFF
-	TRBV5-1	-	TRBJ2-7	TGCGCCAGCAGCTTCACAGGGACGACCTACGAGCAGTACTTC	CASSFTGTTYEQYF
TRBD1	TRBV6-6	-	TRBJ1-2	TGTGCCAGCACCAGACAGACAGGGAACTATGGCTACACCTTC	CASTRQTGNYGYTF
-	TRBV9	-	TRBJ1-3	TGTGCCAGCAGCGTAGCACCTACCATCTCTGGAAACACCATATATTTT	CASSVAPTISGNTIYF